The next 9 T cell receptor beta chains were all read from a single sample in a study of blood T cell repertoires in COVID-19. Some clones are missing from TCRdb's copy, which holds only in-frame ones; the method was immunoSEQ multiplex PCR. The sample contains more than 120,000 clones, around 90% of which appear only once. Sequences were obtained from peripheral blood. These receptors were taken from a woman aged 45-65 years with acute or convalescent COVID-19.

This clone came up once. This chain joins TRBV18 and TRBJ2-1; 11 nucleotides agree with TRBD1. J was trimmed by 9 bases and V by 5 bases; bases with no gene match: 9. CDR3 length: 15 amino acids. Germline V gene lookup returns CDR1 KGHSH and CDR2 LQKENI. CDR3 sequence reads: CASSTTWTGGREQFF. The CDR3 region has the DNA TGTGCCAGCTCAACTACCTGGACAGGGGGCCGTGAGCAGTTCTTC.

The J gene is TRBJ2-7, the V gene TRBV6-2 or TRBV6-3, with D perhaps matching TRBD2 (5 bases). This CDR3 has 14 amino acids. The germline V gene encodes CDR1 MNHEY and CDR2 SVGEGT. V lost 0 bases to trimming and J lost 7 bases, with 13 bases between them. DNA of the CDR3: TGTGCCAGCAGTTACTCGTACCGGCCGGGGGAGCAGTACTTC. Protein product: CASSYSYRPGEQYF.

V is TRBV19 and J is TRBJ2-1, with 10 positions matching TRBD1. Unmatched junction bases numbered 7, after V lost 6 bases and J lost 8 bases. The CDR3 covers 14 residues. Germline assignment: CDR1 LNHDA and CDR2 SQIVND (reference sequence). Here the CDR3 reads CASRRTGGIDEQFF. The CDR3 coding sequence is TGTGCCAGTAGGCGGACAGGGGGTATAGATGAGCAGTTCTTC.

With respect to this clone: The sample carries other DNA sequences with the same CDR3. This chain links TRBV12-3 or TRBV12-4 with TRBJ1-5; 8 nucleotides line up with TRBD1. The CDR3 is 13 amino acids. The junction had 2 bases not matched to a gene; V was cut back by 6 bases and J by 4 bases. The CDR3 loop is CASRGQVNQPQHF. The CDR3 DNA sequence: TGTGCCAGCAGGGGACAGGTTAATCAGCCCCAGCATTTT.

CDR3: CASSLFRERETQYF. The CDR3 DNA follows: TGTGCCAGCAGCTTATTCCGGGAACGGGAGACCCAGTACTTC. The chain couples TRBV7-3 to TRBJ2-5, with D perhaps TRBD2 (5 bases). V lost 2 bases and J 5 bases, leaving 12 bases between the germline ends. From germline, CDR1 is SGHTA and CDR2 FQGTGA. The CDR3 covers 14 residues.

CDR3 residues: CASSWGIAGDRTQYF. The CDR3 nucleotides are TGTGCCAGCAGCTGGGGTATAGCGGGAGATCGGACGCAGTATTTT. The chain recombines TRBV7-3 with TRBJ2-3; 9 bases are shared with TRBD2. Germline V lookup: CDR1 SGHTA, CDR2 FQGTGA. This CDR3 is built from 15 residues. Losses at the gene ends were 4 bases for V and 9 bases for J; bases not matched to a gene: 11.

This chain joins TRBV19 and TRBJ2-5; TRBD2 matches 13 bases. Germline V gene lookup returns CDR1 LNHDA and CDR2 SQIVND (reference sequence). J gave up 5 bases and V 9 bases, and 12 bases lay outside the gene matches. This CDR3 spans 16 amino acids. The DNA for the CDR3 is TGTGCCAGCACATACGGGACTAGCGGGATGGGGGAGACCCAGTACTTC. Translating it yields CASTYGTSGMGETQYF.

The V call is TRBV29-1, the J call TRBJ1-1; 10 bases agree with TRBD1. The CDR3 length is 14 residues. Unmatched junction bases numbered 1, after V lost 2 bases and J lost 1 base. Germline V gives CDR1 SQVTM, CDR2 ANQGSEA. CDR3 loop: CSVERDRGNTEAFF. The CDR3 DNA is TGCAGCGTTGAAAGGGACAGGGGGAACACTGAAGCTTTCTTT.

This chain links TRBV11-2 with TRBJ1-5; 7 bases fit TRBD1. J was trimmed by 6 bases and V by 9 bases; bases with no gene match: 8. The germline CDR1 and CDR2 sequences are SGHAT and FQNNGV. This CDR3 contains 13 residues. The CDR3 nucleotides are TGTGCCAGTTGCAGGGGGGTGGGTCAGCCCCAGCATTTT. Its translation: CASCRGVGQPQHF.